These T cell receptor beta chains were read from a single sample in a study of cytomegalovirus exposure and HLA in healthy donors. Clones were sequenced by immunoSEQ multiplex PCR, and TCRdb holds only the in-frame ones, with some missing. The sample has 90,000 to 150,000 clones, nearly 65% seen once. The specimen sequenced was PBMCs. The receptors were gathered from a man aged 35-49 years in good health and CMV-seropositive. The CDR3 runs from the conserved cysteine through the conserved F or W. D genes are given only for firm matches. The size entry is marked missing in some rows and otherwise reads once, few, many or a size class.

.,.,TRBJ2-7,TRBV11-2,CASSLARANHYF,TGTGCCAGCAGCCTGGCGCGGGCAAACCATTACTTC
.,TRBD1,TRBJ1-4,TRBV4-1,CASSQDGTGRNEKLFF,TGCGCCAGCAGCCAAGACGGGACAGGGAGGAATGAAAAACTGTTTTTT
once,TRBD1,TRBJ2-7,TRBV2,CASRTGTDSYEQYF,TGTGCCAGCAGGACCGGGACAGATTCCTACGAGCAGTACTTC
.,TRBD1,TRBJ2-7,TRBV11-2,CASSLAGTGIHEQYF,TGTGCCAGCAGCTTAGCCGGGACAGGGATCCACGAGCAGTACTTC
.,.,TRBJ1-2,TRBV27,CASSPGGANYGYTF,TGTGCCAGCAGTCCGGGGGGAGCTAACTATGGCTACACCTTC
.,.,TRBJ1-5,TRBV5-6,CASSQTGRNQPQHF,TGTGCCAGCAGCCAGACAGGACGCAATCAGCCCCAGCATTTT
once,.,TRBJ1-2,TRBV5-1,CASSLSERSGYTF,TGCGCCAGCAGCTTGAGTGAGAGGAGTGGCTACACCTTC
once,TRBD1,TRBJ1-2,TRBV6-5,CASSYEGAGYGYTF,TGTGCCAGCAGTTACGAGGGGGCTGGTTATGGCTACACCTTC
once,TRBD1,TRBJ1-1,TRBV5-1,CASRTNRGVVERGTEAFF,TGCGCCAGCAGGACCAACAGGGGGGTGGTCGAAAGGGGCACTGAAGCTTTCTTT
.,TRBD2,TRBJ2-3,TRBV29-1,CSVDGTSGRSADTQYF,TGCAGCGTTGATGGGACTAGCGGGAGGAGTGCAGATACGCAGTATTTT
once,.,TRBJ1-2,TRBV5-6,CASSLKQVNYGYTF,TGTGCCAGCAGCTTAAAACAGGTTAACTATGGCTACACCTTC
few,.,TRBJ2-7,TRBV7-2,CASRESSYEQYF,TGTGCCAGCAGGGAGAGCTCCTACGAGCAGTACTTC
.,.,TRBJ2-7,TRBV9,CASSVDRTNEQYF,TGTGCCAGCAGCGTAGACAGGACCAACGAGCAGTACTTC
.,TRBD1,TRBJ1-5,TRBV15,CATSRVGGGVQPQHF,TGTGCCACCAGCAGAGTTGGAGGGGGCGTTCAGCCCCAGCATTTT
.,TRBD2,TRBJ2-5,TRBV28,CASSFVSGRDPAEGETQYF,TGTGCCAGCAGTTTCGTCAGCGGGAGAGATCCGGCGGAGGGAGAGACCCAGTACTTC
once,TRBD1,TRBJ2-7,TRBV11-3,CASSLWTGGEQYF,TGTGCCAGCAGCCTTTGGACAGGGGGCGAGCAGTACTTC
.,TRBD2,TRBJ2-2,TRBV27,CASSLILAGDTGELFF,TGTGCCAGCAGCCTTATCCTAGCGGGGGACACCGGGGAGCTGTTTTTT
.,.,TRBJ1-1,TRBV28,CASSPGGGGIAEAFF,TGTGCCAGCAGTCCTGGGGGGGGCGGTATCGCTGAAGCTTTCTTT
.,.,TRBJ1-1,TRBV10-2,CASSPGDEAFF,TGCGCCAGCAGCCCCGGGGATGAAGCTTTCTTT
few,.,TRBJ1-2,TRBV6-5,CASSSLQGSYLYGYTF,TGTGCCAGCAGTTCCCTTCAGGGCTCTTATCTATATGGCTACACCTTC
once,TRBD1,TRBJ1-1,TRBV19,CASSIGDRGVGEAFF,TGTGCCAGTAGTATAGGGGACAGGGGCGTTGGGGAAGCTTTCTTT
few,.,TRBJ2-3,TRBV6-5,CASSMEGATDTQYF,TGTGCCAGCTCCATGGAGGGGGCAACAGATACGCAGTATTTT
few,.,TRBJ2-2,TRBV27,CASSRGVTGELFF,TGTGCCAGCAGCAGGGGAGTCACCGGGGAGCTGTTTTTT
.,TRBD1,TRBJ1-2,TRBV28,CASSFGTGWVYGYTF,TGTGCCAGCAGTTTTGGGACAGGTTGGGTCTATGGCTACACCTTC
.,.,TRBJ2-1,TRBV18,CASSPLPSANNEQFF,TGTGCCAGCTCACCACTCCCTAGCGCCAACAATGAGCAGTTCTTC
few,.,TRBJ1-2,TRBV6-1,CASSYTLQDGYTF,TGTGCCAGCAGTTATACTCTGCAGGATGGCTACACCTTC
.,.,TRBJ1-1,TRBV11-2,CASSLPPWTAFNTEAFF,TGTGCCAGCAGCTTGCCCCCCTGGACAGCGTTCAACACTGAAGCTTTCTTT
few,TRBD1,TRBJ2-1,TRBV11-2,CASSWDRFYNEQFF,TGTGCCAGCAGCTGGGACAGGTTTTACAATGAGCAGTTCTTC
few,.,TRBJ2-1,TRBV6-5,CASRRAYNEQFF,TGTGCCAGCAGGAGAGCCTACAATGAGCAGTTCTTC
.,.,TRBJ1-1,TRBV9,CASSVEGRPGTEAFF,TGTGCCAGCAGCGTAGAAGGCAGACCGGGCACTGAAGCTTTCTTT
once,.,TRBJ1-4,TRBV4-2,CASSQVAPGGANEKLFF,TGTGCCAGCAGCCAAGTCGCACCCGGGGGAGCTAATGAAAAACTGTTTTTT